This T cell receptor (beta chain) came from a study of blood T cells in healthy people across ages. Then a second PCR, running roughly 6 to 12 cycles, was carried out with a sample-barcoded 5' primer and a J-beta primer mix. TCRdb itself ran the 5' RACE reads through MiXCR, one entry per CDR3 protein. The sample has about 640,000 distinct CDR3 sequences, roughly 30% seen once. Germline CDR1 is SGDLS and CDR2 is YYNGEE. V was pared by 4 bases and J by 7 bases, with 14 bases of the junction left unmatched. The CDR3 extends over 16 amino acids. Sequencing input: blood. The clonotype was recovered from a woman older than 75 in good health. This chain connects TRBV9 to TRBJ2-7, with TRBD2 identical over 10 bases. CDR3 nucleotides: TGTGCCAGCAGCCCTAGCGGGGGCACAAACTACAATGAGCAGTACTTC. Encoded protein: CASSPSGGTNYNEQYF.